This T cell receptor beta chain emerged from a study of T cells after yellow fever vaccination. This clonotype was observed a few times. TCRdb re-analysed the 5' RACE reads in MiXCR, keeping a single row per CDR3 protein. The sample lists 80,000 to 100,000 distinct CDR3 sequences, under 9% occurring once. Sequenced here: CD8+ T cells not binding an NS4B(214-222) dextramer, sorted from PBMCs, sampled more than 13 days after the first yellow fever vaccination. This clonotype was obtained from a man aged 18 to 30 who received the YFV17D yellow fever vaccine.

CDR3 nucleotide sequence: TGTGCCAGCAGGGGGAGACTAGCGGGGGGGCAAGATACGCAGTATTTT. As protein: CASRGRLAGGQDTQYF. The chain carries TRBV2 and TRBJ2-3, with 14 bases identical to TRBD2. This CDR3 comprises 16 residues. With 6 bases clipped from V and 5 bases from J, the junction kept 7 bases outside the gene matches. The V gene's germline CDR1 is SNHLY and CDR2 FYNNEI.